The rows below give T cell receptor beta chains drawn from one sample of a study of T cell repertoires in cytomegalovirus infection. TCRdb itself ran the reads through MiXCR, one entry per CDR3 protein. The table shows about 570,000 distinct CDR3 sequences, with almost 40% occurring only once. These receptors' targets are unknown. The source was cultured PBMCs, collected from culture after CMV antigen stimulation. The receptors were gathered from a human donor in good health (CMV status not recorded). Some clones in this sample may be carry-over from other donors' samples. The CDR3 runs from the conserved cysteine through the conserved F or W. A D gene is named only where the DNA matches it firmly. Expanded clones are given a class, and other clones once, few, many or no size at all.

-,-,TRBJ1-5,TRBV7-2,CASSLVSHQPQHF,TGTGCCAGCAGCTTAGTGTCTCATCAGCCCCAGCATTTT
few,-,TRBJ2-4,TRBV6-2/TRBV6-3,CASSLQVAKNIQYF,TGTGCCAGCAGTCTACAGGTAGCCAAAAACATTCAGTACTTC
-,-,TRBJ2-1,TRBV20-1,CSARALATSYNEQFF,TGCAGTGCTAGAGCGTTAGCGACCTCCTACAATGAGCAGTTCTTC
few,TRBD2,TRBJ2-1,TRBV12-3/TRBV12-4,CASSSWTSGRRNEQFF,TGTGCCAGCAGTTCCTGGACTAGCGGGAGAAGGAATGAGCAGTTCTTC
-,TRBD1,TRBJ2-5,TRBV20-1,CSASDRGEGQETQYF,TGCAGTGCTAGTGACAGGGGAGAGGGCCAAGAGACCCAGTACTTC
-,-,TRBJ2-2,TRBV6-1,CASSYTGITGELFF,TGTGCCAGCAGTTATACAGGGATCACCGGGGAGCTGTTTTTT
-,-,TRBJ1-1,TRBV7-2,CASSLGVGQGLTEAFF,TGTGCCAGCAGCTTAGGTGTTGGGCAGGGGCTCACTGAAGCTTTCTTT
-,TRBD1,TRBJ2-7,TRBV7-9,CASSSRGGQGSHEQYF,TGTGCCAGCAGCTCCAGGGGGGGACAGGGCTCCCACGAGCAGTACTTC
few,TRBD1,TRBJ1-6,TRBV12-3/TRBV12-4,CASSTGEDSPLHF,TGTGCCAGCTCAACAGGGGAAGATTCACCCCTCCACTTT
-,-,TRBJ1-1,TRBV2,CASSELEVAFF,TGTGCCAGCAGTGAATTGGAGGTGGCTTTCTTT
few,-,TRBJ2-7,TRBV7-6,CASSLAPPLSYEQYF,TGTGCCAGCAGCTTAGCACCCCCGCTCTCCTACGAGCAGTACTTC
many,-,TRBJ1-4,TRBV7-8,CASSSRTNEKLFF,TGTGCCAGCAGCTCAAGGACTAATGAAAAACTGTTTTTT
-,TRBD1,TRBJ2-7,TRBV28,CASSTGVSYEQYF,TGTGCCAGCAGTACAGGGGTTTCCTACGAGCAGTACTTC
-,-,TRBJ1-5,TRBV6-1,CASSPGQHYYSNQPQHF,TGTGCCAGCAGTCCTGGACAGCACTACTATAGCAATCAGCCCCAGCATTTT
-,-,TRBJ2-7,TRBV7-6,CASSLGRQYEQYF,TGTGCCAGCAGCTTGGGCAGACAATACGAGCAGTACTTC
many,TRBD2,TRBJ2-1,TRBV7-2,CASSSGTSGGRQFF,TGTGCCAGCAGCTCGGGGACTAGCGGGGGAAGGCAGTTCTTC
-,TRBD1,TRBJ2-7,TRBV6-1,CASHRGGTGDNYEQYF,TGTGCCAGCCACCGGGGGGGGACAGGGGACAACTACGAGCAGTACTTC
-,TRBD2,TRBJ2-7,TRBV7-2,CASSSRVSGTRAFEQYF,TGTGCCAGCAGCTCTCGGGTTAGCGGGACGCGAGCCTTCGAGCAGTACTTC
-,-,TRBJ2-3,TRBV15,CATSRGGTLTDTQYF,TGTGCCACCAGCAGAGGGGGAACGCTGACAGATACGCAGTATTTT
once,TRBD1,TRBJ1-4,TRBV20-1,CSATGGANEKLFF,TGCAGTGCTACAGGGGGCGCAAATGAAAAACTGTTTTTT
few,-,TRBJ2-1,TRBV20-1,CSARKGGANGEQFF,TGCAGTGCTAGAAAGGGGGGGGCCAATGGTGAGCAGTTCTTC
-,TRBD1,TRBJ2-1,TRBV7-2,CASSLAPYQGQGLNEQFF,TGTGCCAGCAGCTTAGCACCCTACCAGGGACAGGGACTCAATGAGCAGTTCTTC
-,TRBD1,TRBJ2-7,TRBV4-3,CASSRKPGQGSYEQYF,TGCGCCAGCAGCCGGAAACCGGGACAGGGGTCCTACGAGCAGTACTTC
-,-,TRBJ1-2,TRBV28,CASSSIGAKIYGYTF,TGTGCCAGCAGTTCGATCGGGGCGAAAATTTATGGCTACACCTTC
-,TRBD1,TRBJ1-1,TRBV15,CATSGQGWNTEAFF,TGTGCCACCAGCGGACAGGGATGGAACACTGAAGCTTTCTTT
few,-,TRBJ1-4,TRBV7-2,CASSLGESGWGEKLFF,TGTGCCAGCAGCTTAGGAGAGAGTGGCTGGGGAGAAAAACTGTTTTTT
-,-,TRBJ2-7,TRBV19,CAKLSGSSYEQYF,TGTGCCAAGCTCAGCGGCAGCTCCTACGAGCAGTACTTC
-,-,TRBJ1-1,TRBV20-1,CSARAGGAAAFF,TGCAGTGCTAGAGCCGGGGGGGCAGCGGCTTTCTTT
-,-,TRBJ2-7,TRBV10-3,CAITASVDAYEQYF,TGTGCCATCACCGCTAGCGTAGATGCCTACGAGCAGTACTTC
few,-,TRBJ1-4,TRBV7-6,CASSLGGTFEKLFF,TGTGCCAGCAGCTTAGGCGGGACCTTTGAAAAACTGTTTTTT
-,-,TRBJ2-7,TRBV19,CASSGGGRVREQYF,TGTGCCAGTAGTGGAGGGGGCAGGGTGAGGGAGCAGTACTTC
-,TRBD1,TRBJ2-3,TRBV4-1,CASSQVNRGSVDTQYF,TGCGCCAGCAGCCAAGTAAACAGGGGGTCGGTAGATACGCAGTATTTT
-,-,TRBJ2-3,TRBV4-1,CASSQKQDTQYF,TGCGCCAGCAGCCAGAAACAAGATACGCAGTATTTT
-,-,TRBJ1-2,TRBV27,CASSSPGSRYGYTF,TGTGCCAGCAGTTCACCGGGATCTCGCTATGGCTACACCTTC
-,-,TRBJ2-7,TRBV5-4,CASSLASGGGRNYEQYF,TGTGCCAGCAGCTTAGCCTCTGGGGGCGGGAGAAACTACGAGCAGTACTTC
-,TRBD2,TRBJ2-3,TRBV27,CASSKGGRAGDTQYF,TGTGCCAGCAGTAAGGGCGGGAGGGCCGGAGATACGCAGTATTTT
-,-,TRBJ1-5,TRBV19,CASSIGQLGGQPQHF,TGTGCCAGTAGTATTGGGCAACTGGGCGGTCAGCCCCAGCATTTT
-,TRBD2,TRBJ2-5,TRBV29-1,CSVGGLAGADDSTGETQYF,TGCAGCGTTGGTGGACTAGCGGGTGCCGATGATTCAACGGGGGAGACCCAGTACTTC
-,-,TRBJ1-2,TRBV19,CASSMTDDGYTF,TGTGCCAGTAGTATGACCGACGATGGCTACACCTTC
-,-,TRBJ1-1,TRBV11-2,CASSSESTLHSGGF,TGTGCCAGCAGCTCGGAAAGTACCCTGCATTCGGGGGGTTTT
-,TRBD2,TRBJ2-5,TRBV7-8,CASSSPGGGGQETQYF,TGTGCCAGCAGCTCCCCGGGGGGGGGAGGTCAAGAGACCCAGTACTTC
-,TRBD2,TRBJ2-7,TRBV7-2,CASSFSGGNSGSYEQYF,TGTGCCAGCAGCTTTTCTGGAGGAAATAGCGGGAGCTACGAGCAGTACTTC
-,TRBD2,TRBJ2-7,TRBV10-3,CAIGTSVYEQYF,TGTGCCATAGGGACTAGCGTCTACGAGCAGTACTTC
-,-,TRBJ2-3,TRBV4-1,CASSQPKTASMQYF,TGCGCCAGCAGCCAACCTAAGACTGCCTCCATGCAGTATTTT
-,-,TRBJ2-5,TRBV20-1,CSASSGIQETQYF,TGCAGTGCTTCTTCAGGAATTCAAGAGACCCAGTACTTC
-,-,TRBJ1-1,TRBV6-5,CASSYRRVSTEAFF,TGTGCCAGCAGTTACCGGAGGGTGTCCACTGAAGCTTTCTTT
-,-,TRBJ1-6,TRBV28,CASSLDSFSPLHF,TGTGCCAGCAGTTTGGACAGTTTTTCACCCCTCCACTTT
-,-,TRBJ1-2,TRBV5-4,CASSLWGAGYYGYTF,TGTGCCAGCAGCTTGTGGGGGGCGGGGTACTATGGCTACACCTTC
-,-,TRBJ1-1,TRBV6-2/TRBV6-3,CASSYWELGSTEAFF,TGTGCCAGCAGTTACTGGGAACTGGGATCTACTGAAGCTTTCTTT
-,TRBD2,TRBJ2-1,TRBV12-3/TRBV12-4,CASTLAVPVYEQFF,TGTGCCAGCACTCTAGCGGTCCCTGTTTATGAGCAGTTCTTC
-,-,TRBJ2-1,TRBV20-1,CSAPPPLTESSSYNEQFF,TGCAGTGCTCCCCCCCCCCTGACGGAGAGCTCTTCCTACAATGAGCAGTTCTTC
-,-,TRBJ2-7,TRBV4-3,CASSQETDSYEQYF,TGCGCCAGCAGCCAAGAGACCGACTCCTACGAGCAGTACTTC
-,TRBD2,TRBJ2-7,TRBV11-2,CASSLVSGRASYLQYF,TGTGCCAGCAGCTTAGTTTCCGGGAGGGCCTCCTACCTGCAGTACTTC
-,-,TRBJ1-5,TRBV20-1,CSASGQGNQPQHF,TGCAGTGCTAGTGGGCAGGGAAATCAGCCCCAGCATTTT